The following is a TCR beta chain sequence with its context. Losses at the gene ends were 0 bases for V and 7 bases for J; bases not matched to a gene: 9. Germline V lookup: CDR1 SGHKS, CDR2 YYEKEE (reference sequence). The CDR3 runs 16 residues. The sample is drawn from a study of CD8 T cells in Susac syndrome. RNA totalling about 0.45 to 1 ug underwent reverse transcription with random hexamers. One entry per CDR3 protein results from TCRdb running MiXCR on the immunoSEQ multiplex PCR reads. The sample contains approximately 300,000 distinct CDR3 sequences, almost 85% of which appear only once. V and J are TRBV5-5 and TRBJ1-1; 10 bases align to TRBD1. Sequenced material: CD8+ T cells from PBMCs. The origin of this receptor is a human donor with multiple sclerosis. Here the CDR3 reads CASSLGPGQGIIEAFF. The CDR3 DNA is TGTGCCAGCAGCTTGGGGCCGGGACAGGGGATTATTGAAGCTTTCTTT.